The 24 T cell receptor beta chains presented below share a single source sample, sequenced in a study of early T cells in non-severe SARS-CoV-2 infection. TCRdb reanalysed the 5' RACE reads using MiXCR and keeps one entry per CDR3 protein. Here the sample spans 50,000 to 60,000 distinct CDR3 sequences, around 10% being singletons. Sequenced input: whole blood. The source is an adult who was a healthcare worker with PCR-confirmed SARS-CoV-2 infection or an uninfected control (not recorded which).

The chain is built from TRBV19 and TRBJ2-1; a possible D gene is TRBD1 (6 bases). Germline loops: CDR1 LNHDA, CDR2 SQIVND (reference sequence). This CDR3 is 16 amino acids long. The V end lost 0 bases, the J end lost 2 bases, and 11 bases lay between the germline ends. CDR3: CASSIDNRAPYNEQFF. For the CDR3, the DNA is TGTGCCAGTAGTATAGATAACAGGGCACCCTACAATGAGCAGTTCTTC. Using reference TRBV19 and TRBJ2-1 for the parts outside the CDR3, the full variable domain is DGGITQSPKYLFRKEGQNVTLSCEQNLNHDAMYWYRQDPGQGLRLIYYSQIVNDFQKGDIAEGYSVSREKKESFPLTVTSAQKNPTAFYLCASSIDNRAPYNEQFFGPGTRLTVL.

The sample holds many counts of this clonotype. V gene TRBV28 combines with J gene TRBJ1-1; 7 bases agree with TRBD1. This CDR3 region has 13 residues. V lost 6 bases and J lost 2; bases outside the gene matches: 3. Germline V gives CDR1 MDHEN, CDR2 SYDVKM. Here the CDR3 DNA reads TGTGCCAGCAGAGGACAGGTTAACACTGAAGCTTTCTTT. This translates into CASRGQVNTEAFF. Together with reference TRBV28 and TRBJ1-1, the CDR3 gives the full variable domain: DVKVTQSSRYLVKRTGEKVFLECVQDMDHENMFWYRQDPGLGLRLIYFSYDVKMKEKGDIPEGYSVSREKKERFSLILESASTNQTSMYLCASRGQVNTEAFFGQGTRLTVV.

This chain uses TRBV7-2 with TRBJ1-5; possibly TRBD1 for D (5 bases). CDR3 size: 17 residues. Germline-derived CDR1 and CDR2 are SGHTA and FQGNSA. Trimming removed 2 bases at V and 0 bases at J, with 14 bases between. CDR3 in amino acids: CASSLREGTYSNQPQHF. CDR3 nucleotides: TGTGCCAGCAGCTTAAGGGAGGGGACGTATAGCAATCAGCCCCAGCATTTT.

The chain has TRBV7-2 and TRBJ2-3; 12 bases fit TRBD2. Germline CDR1 and CDR2: SGHTA and FQGNSA. V lost 6 bases, J lost 4 bases, and 17 bases stayed unmatched. The CDR3 runs to 19 residues. In DNA form, the CDR3 reads TGTGCCAGCAGTTTCGCCCTCACACCTAGCGGGGGGGCCGCAGATACGCAGTATTTT. It translates to CASSFALTPSGGAADTQYF.

The V call is TRBV5-4, the J call TRBJ1-1; unclear D gene. Germline lookup yields CDR1 SGHNT and CDR2 YYREEE (reference sequence). The CDR3 loop spans 13 amino acids. The V end lost 2 bases, the J end lost 1 base, and 6 bases lay between the germline ends. The CDR3 DNA sequence: TGTGCCAGCAGCTTCCCGGGGAACACTGAAGCTTTCTTT. This encodes CASSFPGNTEAFF.

This clonotype was detected many times. The chain recombines TRBV4-2 with TRBJ1-2, with D perhaps TRBD1 (6 bases). V was pared by 4 bases and J by 1 base, with 7 bases between. This CDR3 comprises 13 residues. CDR1 and CDR2 (germline): LGHNA, YNFKEQ. The CDR3 DNA follows: TGTGCCAGCAGCCGGGGGCTTAACTATGGCTACACCTTC. This encodes CASSRGLNYGYTF.

The rearrangement links TRBV12-3 or TRBV12-4 to TRBJ2-5; D gene ambiguous. The CDR3 length is 13 residues. Trimming shortened V by 1 base and J by 5 bases, and 8 bases separated the two germline ends. In DNA, the CDR3 is TGTGCCAGCAGTTTAGGCCAGAGGGAGACCCAGTACTTC. Encoded protein: CASSLGQRETQYF.

Only a few counts were recorded for this clonotype. V gene TRBV30 combines with J gene TRBJ1-2; D may be TRBD1 (6 bases). Germline V gives CDR1 GTSNPN, CDR2 SVGIG (reference sequence). V lost 7 bases and J 7 bases, leaving 22 bases between the germline ends. The CDR3 consists of 14 residues. The CDR3 sequence is CASRTTGASFGYTF. The CDR3 bases are TGTGCCTCGAGGACGACAGGCGCCTCCTTTGGCTACACCTTC.

This chain uses TRBV30 with TRBJ1-3; D not certain. The V gene's germline CDR1 is GTSNPN and CDR2 SVGIG (reference sequence). V lost 0 bases to trimming and J lost 0 bases, with 9 bases between them. The CDR3 covers 15 residues. The CDR3 is CAWSVLWGSGNTIYF. CDR3 bases: TGTGCCTGGAGTGTACTCTGGGGCTCTGGAAACACCATATATTTT. The complete variable domain, with remaining parts taken from reference TRBV30 and TRBJ1-3, reads SQTIHQWPATLVQPVGSPLSLECTVEGTSNPNLYWYRQAAGRGLQLLFYSVGIGQISSEVPQNLSASRPQDRQFILSSKKLLLSDSGFYLCAWSVLWGSGNTIYFGEGSWLTVV.

This clonotype was seen at least ten times. This rearrangement joins TRBV11-3 to TRBJ2-5; 7 nucleotides match TRBD1. The CDR3 has 14 residues. After removal of 6 bases from V and 3 bases from J, the junction contained 7 bases not matched to a gene. Germline CDR1 and CDR2: SGHNT and YENEEA. In nucleotides, the CDR3 is TGTGCCAGCAGTCTAGTAGGGGGCGAAGAGACCCAGTACTTC. The encoded protein is CASSLVGGEETQYF.

This clonotype has ten or more counts. The rearrangement uses TRBV28 and TRBJ1-2, with a tentative D call TRBD1 (6 bases). Trimming shortened V by 5 bases and J by 4 bases, and 11 bases separated the two germline ends. CDR3 length: 13 residues. Germline V gene lookup returns CDR1 MDHEN and CDR2 SYDVKM. CDR3: CASSRTQGYGYTF. CDR3 bases: TGTGCCAGCAGTCGAACACAGGGCTATGGCTACACCTTC.

A few counts support this clonotype. The chain joins TRBV24-1 to TRBJ2-3; TRBD2 is a possible D gene (6 bases). The CDR3 has 14 residues. Germline V gives CDR1 KGHDR, CDR2 SFDVKD. Trimming cost V 9 bases and J 2 bases, with 14 bases left between them. In nucleotides, the CDR3 is TGTGCCACCGGGACCGGGACTTACACAGATACGCAGTATTTT. This codes for CATGTGTYTDTQYF.

The chain has TRBV7-9 and TRBJ2-5, with D hard to call. The CDR3 runs to 12 residues. V was trimmed by 5 bases and J by 1 base, leaving 5 bases between them. Germline assignment: CDR1 SEHNR and CDR2 FQNEAQ (reference sequence). The CDR3 nucleotides read TGTGCCAGCAGCCTATTCCAAGAGACCCAGTACTTC. This encodes CASSLFQETQYF.

This clonotype has just a few counts. This rearrangement joins TRBV20-1 to TRBJ1-1; possibly TRBD1 for D (5 bases). Trimming took off 4 bases at V and 0 bases at J, with 9 bases between the two ends. CDR1 and CDR2 (germline): DFQATT, SNEGSKA (reference sequence). There are 13 residues in the CDR3. The CDR3 region is CSATEDMNTEAFF. CDR3 nucleotides: TGCAGTGCTACGGAGGACATGAACACTGAAGCTTTCTTT.

This clonotype was counted many times. This CDR3 reads CASSSIRRESQTYEQYF. CDR3 nucleotides: TGCGCCAGCAGCTCCATTCGTCGGGAAAGTCAAACCTACGAGCAGTACTTC. The V call is TRBV5-1, the J call TRBJ2-7; maybe TRBD2 (5 bases). The CDR3 has 17 amino acids. V shed 3 bases and J shed 2 bases, with 21 bases lying between them. From germline, CDR1 is SGHRS and CDR2 YFSETQ.

The chain uses TRBV29-1 and TRBJ1-2, with a possible D match to TRBD1 (6 bases). CDR1 and CDR2 (germline): SQVTM, ANQGSEA. V shed 7 bases and J shed 6 bases, with 15 bases lying between them. The CDR3 runs to 12 residues. CDR3 sequence reads: CSASQGNHGYTF. In DNA form, the CDR3 reads TGCAGCGCTTCACAGGGAAACCATGGCTACACCTTC.

This clonotype was counted a few times. The chain employs TRBV5-1 and TRBJ2-3; unclear D gene. The V and J ends lost 1 base and 1 base respectively, with 4 bases between them. The germline CDR1 and CDR2 sequences are SGHRS and YFSETQ. This CDR3 spans 13 amino acids. The CDR3: CASSLWGTDTQYF. The DNA of the CDR3 is TGCGCCAGCAGCTTGTGGGGCACAGATACGCAGTATTTT.

This clonotype was counted between two and nine times. The rearrangement links TRBV12-3 or TRBV12-4 to TRBJ2-7; TRBD1 is a possible D gene (6 bases). Trimming shortened V by 5 bases and J by 5 bases, and 13 bases separated the two germline ends. This CDR3 has 13 residues. The chain's CDR3 is CASSLTGPHEQYF. CDR3 in DNA: TGTGCCAGCAGTCTGACAGGCCCCCACGAGCAGTACTTC.

Here the CDR3 reads CSVPRDINEKLFF. In DNA, the CDR3 is TGCAGCGTCCCCAGGGATATTAATGAAAAACTGTTTTTT. The rearrangement links TRBV29-1 to TRBJ1-4, with a tentative D call TRBD1 (5 bases). CDR1 is SQVTM, CDR2 ANQGSEA, per germline. V shed 6 bases and J shed 4 bases, with 12 bases lying between them. CDR3 length: 13 amino acids.

The chain couples TRBV29-1 to TRBJ2-4; D perhaps matches TRBD1 (6 bases). This CDR3 spans 15 amino acids. In germline, CDR1 is SQVTM, CDR2 ANQGSEA. CDR3 sequence: CPPRVRQDFKNIQYF. The DNA for the CDR3 is TGCCCCCCCAGGGTGCGACAGGATTTCAAAAACATTCAGTACTTC. The entire variable domain, with the rest obtained from reference TRBV29-1 and TRBJ2-4, is as follows: SAVISQKPSRDICQRGTSLTIQCQVDSQVTMMFWYRQQPGQSLTLIATANQGSEATYESGFVIDKFPISRPNLTFSTLTVSNMSPEDSSIYLCPPRVRQDFKNIQYFGAGTRLSVL.

Only a few counts were recorded for this clonotype. This chain links TRBV4-1 with TRBJ2-5, with no clear D. There are 14 residues in the CDR3. Germline CDR1 and CDR2: MGHRA and YSYEKL. Trimming removed 0 bases at V and 3 bases at J, with 8 bases between. The CDR3 DNA sequence: TGCGCCAGCAGCCAAGATATAGTCGAAGAGACCCAGTACTTC. This encodes CASSQDIVEETQYF.

This clonotype was recorded many times. The chain employs TRBV19 and TRBJ1-5, with 10 bases aligning to TRBD1. Germline assignment: CDR1 LNHDA and CDR2 SQIVND (reference sequence). This CDR3 spans 14 amino acids. This CDR3 is CAISGTGGNQPQHF. CDR3 bases: TGTGCGATAAGCGGGACAGGGGGCAATCAGCCCCAGCATTTT.

This sequence joins TRBV7-8 and TRBJ2-1; 10 positions match TRBD2. Germline V lookup: CDR1 SGHVS, CDR2 FQNEAQ. V was clipped by 5 bases and J by 1 base; unmatched bases: 2. This CDR3 is 15 amino acids long. Here the CDR3 DNA reads TGTGCCAGCAGCCTTAGCGGGGGGTCCTACAATGAGCAGTTCTTC. Its protein is CASSLSGGSYNEQFF. The full variable domain, completed using reference TRBV7-8 and TRBJ2-1, is GAGVSQSPRYKVAKRGQDVALRCDPISGHVSLFWYQQALGQGPEFLTYFQNEAQLDKSGLPSDRFFAERPEGSVSTLKIQRTQQEDSAVYLCASSLSGGSYNEQFFGPGTRLTVL.

This clonotype showed up many times. J is TRBJ2-5 and V is TRBV3-1; TRBD2 matches 8 bases. The CDR3 spans 15 residues. The germline V gene has CDR1 LGHDT and CDR2 YNNKEL (reference sequence). V lost 1 base and J lost 10; bases outside the gene matches: 11. In nucleotides, the CDR3 is TGTGCCAGCAGCCAAGGATCAAGCGGGGGACCCCGCCAGTACTTC. Encoded protein: CASSQGSSGGPRQYF.